This TCR beta chain was profiled in a study of T cells after yellow fever vaccination (dated by TCRdb to the late 2010s). Some background on the complete study: The SMART-Seq v4 Ultra Low Input RNA kit was used to prepare libraries from fractions with low cell numbers. To follow T-cell clones before and after both primary and booster YFV17D yellow fever vaccination, bulk TCR alpha and beta repertoires underwent longitudinal sequencing. Two healthy male donors, one aged 18 to 30 and one aged 30 to 40 years, made up the cohort. Blood was collected at multiple timepoints before and after primary and secondary immunization, and bulk PBMC replicates and cell subsets were isolated. Findings and caveats that apply to the study as a whole: The study included only a couple of donors, which limits how far the findings can be generalized. A small fraction of clonotypes appeared in both the CD4 and CD8 compartments, likely as a result of convergent recombination. Most clones expanded after primary vaccination were re-detected after the booster (almost 98% of CD4 and more than 70% of CD8), suggesting broad memory maintenance. The secondary T-cell response was weaker than the primary response but faster, peaking on day 5 instead of day 15. Computational filtering was needed because FACS-sorted repertoires could contain abundant contaminating clonotypes from the bulk population.

TCR cDNA was made using 5'RACE template switching, a step that added a universal primer site and unique molecular identifiers. Priming of cDNA synthesis was performed from both the TCR alpha and TCR beta constant segments. Two PCR steps were used to amplify libraries, with sample barcodes and sequencing adapters being added in the second step. Sequencing of libraries was performed on Illumina HiSeq 2500 (2x100 bp) or NovaSeq (2x150 bp). Concerning the study's data processing: MIGEC was used to demultiplex reads and collapse the reads into UMI consensus sequences, and MiXCR was used for V(D)J alignment. Using edgeR on replicate PBMC samples, clonotypes were called vaccine-responding if FDR was below 0.01 and the log2 fold change was above 5 up to day 15. Bulk clonotypes were assigned CD4 or CD8 identity according to which sequenced CD4 or CD8 repertoire held them at higher abundance. TCRdb reanalyzed the raw reads on its own, using fastp at Q25 for trimming and MiXCR for clone calling, and kept in-frame beta chains. Entries are consolidated by CDR3 protein sequence, retaining the most common genes and DNA. These V and J calls derive from TCRdb rather than the authors' analysis. The sample profile shows over 300,000 distinct CDR3 sequences; 6.8% of them were found once. In total, the top ten clones hold 15% to 20% of the sample.

Germline trimming amounts to 2 bases on V and 5 bases on J, with 10 as the count of junction bases outside the gene matches. The CDR3, cysteine through phenylalanine, is 16 amino acids long. The sequence is cut down to CDR3 DNA, 48 bases in frame from base 1. CDR1 and CDR2, per the germline V gene, are SGHRS and YFSETQ. In the paper's terms, the treatment or condition label means: live attenuated yellow fever vaccine strain. At each blood-draw timepoint, two biological replicates of bulk PBMCs were collected. A standard Ficoll-Paque protocol was used to isolate PBMCs from peripheral blood. TriZol was used to extract RNA from bulk PBMCs, from CD4 and CD8 fractions, and from dextramer-positive and dextramer-negative fractions. This clonotype was counted only a few times. No cognate antigen has been identified for it. The input lacks base qualities; no much larger clone sits a single base away.

This receptor was identified in a man between 18 and 29 years old who received the YFV17D yellow fever vaccine. The chain couples TRBV5-1 to TRBJ2-5; 9 middle bases align to TRBD1. The source was PBMCs, collected about 49 days after the first yellow fever vaccination. The DNA sequence is given as TGCGCCAGCAGCTTCCTCCCGGGACAGGGAGAGGAGACCCAGTACTTC. Its protein is CASSFLPGQGEETQYF.